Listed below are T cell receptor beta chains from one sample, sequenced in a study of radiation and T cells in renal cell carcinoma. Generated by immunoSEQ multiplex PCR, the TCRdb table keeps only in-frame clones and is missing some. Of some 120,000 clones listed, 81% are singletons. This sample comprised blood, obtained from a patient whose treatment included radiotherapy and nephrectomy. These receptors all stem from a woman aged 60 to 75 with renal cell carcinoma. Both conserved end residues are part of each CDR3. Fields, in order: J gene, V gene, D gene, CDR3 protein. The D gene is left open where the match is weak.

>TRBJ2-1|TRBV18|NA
CASSPLPENNEQFF
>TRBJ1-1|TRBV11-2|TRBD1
CASSENRGENTEAFF
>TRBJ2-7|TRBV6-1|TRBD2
CASSVPLRGGSYEQYF
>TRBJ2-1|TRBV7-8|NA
CASIRLLSSYNEQFF
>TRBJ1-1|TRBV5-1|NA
CASSSRQTLAEAFF
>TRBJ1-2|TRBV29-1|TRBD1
CSVEEGTANYGYTF
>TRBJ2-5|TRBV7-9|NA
CASSGDPSKTQYF
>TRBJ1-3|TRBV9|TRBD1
CASSVERGGQGTNTIYF
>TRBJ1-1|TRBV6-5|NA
CASRGRTFSEAFF
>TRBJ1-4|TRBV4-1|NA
CASSQEGQKGEKLFF
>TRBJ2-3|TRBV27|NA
CASSLRGLGTDTQYF
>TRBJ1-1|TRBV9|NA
CASSAGGGPIGRAFF
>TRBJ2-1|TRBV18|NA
CASSPGGLGEKFF
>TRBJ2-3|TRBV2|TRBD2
CASTRLAGGLDTQYF
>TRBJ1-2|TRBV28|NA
CATGPSYGYTF
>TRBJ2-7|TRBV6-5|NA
CAIGGGQTYEQYF
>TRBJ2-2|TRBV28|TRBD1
CASQAPGGFDTGELFF
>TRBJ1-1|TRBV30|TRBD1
CAWSKGQGAAFF
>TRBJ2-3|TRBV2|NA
CASTLRGTSTDTQYF
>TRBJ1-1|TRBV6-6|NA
CASSLGRNTEAFF
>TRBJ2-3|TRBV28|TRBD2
CASSLQGLAGDTDTQYF
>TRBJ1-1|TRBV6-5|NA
CASSPLGAGEAFF
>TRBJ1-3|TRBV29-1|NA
CSVDEEGNTIYF
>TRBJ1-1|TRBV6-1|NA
CASSLPGIVEAFF
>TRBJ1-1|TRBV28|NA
CASSPSWGTNTEAFF
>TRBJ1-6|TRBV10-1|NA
CASTPPGGQGSPLHF
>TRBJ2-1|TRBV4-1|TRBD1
CASSQERIGTGNNEQFF
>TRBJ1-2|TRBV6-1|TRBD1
CASIRTGDPNYGYTF
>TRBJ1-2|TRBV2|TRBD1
CASRIGTDYGYTF
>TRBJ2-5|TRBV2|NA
CASSVGQLQETQYF
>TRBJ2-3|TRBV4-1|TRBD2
CASSFLAGDTDTQYF
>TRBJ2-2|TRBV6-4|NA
CASSDSKGTGELFF
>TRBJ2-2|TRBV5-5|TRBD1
CASSLGVTGGATGELFF
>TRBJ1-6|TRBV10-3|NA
CASSRGQSPLHF
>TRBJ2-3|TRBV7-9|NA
CASSLSGSLTDTDTQYF
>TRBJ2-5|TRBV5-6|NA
CASGTGLQETQYF
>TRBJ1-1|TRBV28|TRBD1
CASSGQGWVETEAFF
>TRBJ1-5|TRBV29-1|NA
CSVRGVGQPQHF
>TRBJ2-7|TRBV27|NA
CASSLAGTYEQYF
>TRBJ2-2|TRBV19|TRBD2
CASSMRFGGSGELFF
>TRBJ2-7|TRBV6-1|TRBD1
CASSDSGFSQGSYEQYF
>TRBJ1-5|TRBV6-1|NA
CASSEDSYSNQPQHF
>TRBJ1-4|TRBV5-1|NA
CASSSDGATNEKLFF
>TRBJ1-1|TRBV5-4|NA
CASRSTGQRTEAFF
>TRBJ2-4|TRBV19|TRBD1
CASRPQGILGLNIQYF
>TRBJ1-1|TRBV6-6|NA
CASTRNMNTEAFF
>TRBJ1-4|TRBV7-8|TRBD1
CASSLSGGGEHEKLFF
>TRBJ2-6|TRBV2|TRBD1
CASKNNRGTFGANVLTF
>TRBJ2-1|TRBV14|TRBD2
CASSQELARGNEQFF